Given below is one T cell receptor (beta chain) in context. Between the trimmed V and J ends, which lost 3 bases and 9 bases, there was a span of 15 bases. Germline lookup yields CDR1 KGHSH and CDR2 LQKENI. The CDR3 is 15 amino acids. Original data processing: There were no quality scores in the junction-only immunoSEQ sequences, so filtering differed. The table came from immunoSEQ multiplex PCR; TCRdb's copy has only in-frame clones and leaves some out. The V and J calls and clone size come from that table; D and trimming were worked out from the DNA. The sample has 2 million to 2.5 million clones, almost 96% seen once. These data belong to a study of shared clonotypes between healthy human individuals. Donors were healthy HIV-negative adults without recent acute infections or vaccinations.

The chain combines TRBV18 with TRBJ1-6; TRBD1 is a possible D gene (6 bases). The sequence came from a man aged 18 to 30 in good health. Sequenced: naive CD4+ T cells sorted from blood. As for subset: CD45RA+ positively selected. CDR3 sequence: CASSPSTGLGSPLHF. The CDR3 DNA reads as TGTGCCAGCTCACCGTCAACAGGGCTAGGTTCACCCCTCCACTTT.